The entry that follows covers one T cell receptor beta chain sequence. What antigen it recognizes has not been identified. Qualities for individual bases were not recorded, and no much larger clone is one base off. The data are from a study of cytomegalovirus exposure and HLA in healthy donors (dated by TCRdb to 2016 to 2017). Regarding the study in general: An earlier analysis of roughly 570 of the donors reported around 280 Gb of sequence data and 100 million to 120 million unique TCR beta sequences obtained from about 170 million T cells. Every repertoire in the discovery cohort had been generated on one and the same sequencing platform. Among the roughly 410 genotyped donors, roughly 80% belonged to the genetic ancestry cluster associated with self-reported Caucasian donors. Among 350 to 400 genotyped donors of the cohort, an average of about 240,000 unique TCR beta nucleotide sequences were sequenced per donor, roughly 20% of them non-productive. A later genetic analysis took genome-wide SNP genotypes for about 65% of the 666 donors and used that subset as a discovery cohort. Typing coverage differed by locus: A, B, C, DRB1 and DQB1 were typed in about 629-640 donors, DQA1 in 500 to 550, DPA1 in some 570, and DPB1 in around 440. Donor age, sex, ethnicity and CMV serostatus were compiled together with the repertoire data. The later analysis used no new phenotypic data to find candidate immune exposures, relying instead on TCR beta sequences and their occurrence across donors. To decide whether each TCR beta V gene segment behaved as functional or pseudogenic, an earlier analysis of approximately 590 of the donors relied on high-throughput TCR beta sequencing. A later analysis re-analyzed previously published TCR beta repertoires from several hundred donors and added high-resolution HLA genotyping to study TCR occurrence patterns. Roughly 290 gigabases of sequencing data and approximately 91 million unique TCR sequences made up an early release that covered roughly 670 HLA-typed donors. The study combined high-throughput TCR immunosequencing, statistical association of individual TCRs with disease status, and machine learning to predict cytomegalovirus infection status. Using immunosequencing, the study profiled T cell repertoires from roughly 650 subjects and related those repertoires to cytomegalovirus serostatus. The study was designed to test whether signatures of past pathogen exposure could be identified by cataloging public T cell receptors. HLA typing included class I and class II loci at four-digit resolution. A few DR-DQ haplotypes were handled as single units for association and clustering because linkage in the cohort was strong. Along with the roughly 670-subject first cohort, a separate validation cohort of about 110 different subjects was used. Broader findings and caveats from the paper: An earlier analysis of 587 of the donors showed that most TCR beta V segments appeared in productive rearrangements either about 87% or about 30% of the time, which broadly matched IMGT annotations. A later analysis found that TCR association rates varied across HLA loci, with DRB1 alleles showing the most associated TCRs and HLA-C alleles the fewest. CMV serostatus was the only immune exposure information available for the cohort. The sequencing pipeline was judged likely to have produced a cluster of highly shared sequence variants as a technical artifact. In a later analysis, HLA-associated TCR beta chains were found to be more clonally expanded and to have lower generation probabilities than equally common non-associated chains. Roughly uniform sequencing depth across donors was assumed in presence/absence analyses, although this assumption may not hold. Compared with the roughly 670-donor mean, donors in an Asian-associated ancestry cluster had fewer N-insertions in productive TCRs, according to a later genetic analysis. Strong co-occurrence of HLA alleles, especially DR and DQ, made assigning TCR associations to individual alleles difficult. A further reported finding was that TCR beta sequences accurately predicted the HLA-A and HLA-B alleles for most subjects in the first cohort. Because counts were too low, about 17 rarely observed V segments, including chromosome 9 orphons, were excluded from the earlier analysis of some 590 of the donors. In both the original and validation cohorts, the classifier was reported to diagnose cytomegalovirus status with high specificity and sensitivity. It was suggested by the authors that the approach could potentially be generalized to other disease states and immunological phenotypes. HLA typing was unavailable for some donors at each locus, so association tests used only the typed subset. A later genetic analysis associated a missense DCLRE1C variant with V-gene and J-gene trimming of TCR beta chains, and an independent cohort replicated the association. The 87-base-pair reads could not distinguish some IMGT-functional V segments, including TRBV6-2 and TRBV6-3, so those segments were excluded. In vitro tests confirmed that three of the cytomegalovirus-associated TCR beta chains recognize cytomegalovirus antigens. At a false discovery rate of 0.05, a later analysis linked roughly 17,000 TCR beta sequences to specific HLA alleles. According to a later analysis, parvovirus B19, influenza, CMV and Epstein-Barr virus appeared linked to several top co-occurrence clusters. Correlated functional status among segregating V segments might be attributable to linkage disequilibrium, but an unknown experimental factor could not be ruled out. The study listed 170 or so TCR beta chains as associated with cytomegalovirus. According to a later analysis, most CMV-associated TCR beta chains appeared to be HLA-restricted, and the HLA associations seemed to be driven largely by CMV exposure. Most TCR sequences were observed very rarely across donors, whereas some public TCRs were present in many individuals. Only TCR beta chains were sequenced in this cohort, and the absence of alpha or paired-chain data limited detectable features.

The cohort comprised approximately 700 healthy bone marrow donors. At the time of sampling, every cohort member was nominally healthy, though immune exposures that went unrecorded were likely present. The donor was CMV seropositive and was included in the group of 300 or so seropositive cohort members. Each donor provided a peripheral blood sample, and peripheral blood mononuclear cells were used for TCR beta sequencing. The Qiagen DNeasy Blood Extraction Kit was used to extract genomic DNA from the blood cell samples. Inclusive of the bounding cysteine and phenylalanine, the CDR3 is 14 residues long. Of the read, only the CDR3 DNA is kept; its 42 bases are in frame from base 1. Looking up the germline V gene yields CDR1 ENHRY and CDR2 SYGVKD. The library was made by the immunoSEQ multiplex PCR assay. The multiplex PCR relied on a mix of 60 forward primers for TCR Vbeta segments and 13 reverse primers for TCR Jbeta segments. Amplification of the CDR3 region of rearranged TCR beta genes was performed with a multiplex PCR assay on genomic DNA. Amplified TCR beta libraries were sequenced as 87-base-pair reads on the Illumina HiSeq System. For the original study's pipeline: In a later analysis, tens of millions of unique TCR beta chains were counted across the roughly 610 repertoires, and around 10 million of these chains were shared by at least two donors. A nearest-neighbor algorithm error-corrected the raw reads and collapsed the reads into unique sequences, merging closely related sequences to remove PCR and sequencing errors. V, D and J gene segments were assigned by aligning CDR3 sequences to IMGT reference sequences. For a sequence to be retained, a match of at least six nucleotides was required to both a V gene segment and a J gene segment. A rearrangement was called productive if the CDR3 had no stop codons and remained in frame with V and J, and every other rearrangement was called non-productive. CDR3 was defined by IMGT convention, running from the second conserved V-encoded cysteine to the conserved J-encoded phenylalanine. The earlier analysis of approximately 500 of the donors excluded sequences that lacked an unambiguous match to a single V gene segment. In an earlier analysis of 450 to 750 of the donors, a V segment was called functional when productive rearrangements were above 56.7%, and segregating when the standard deviation between donors exceeded 5%. A statistical classification framework was developed to diagnose cytomegalovirus status using the catalog of TCR beta chain sequences. In a later analysis, V and J genes were assigned by comparing TCR nucleotide sequences against IMGT/GENE-DB human TR gene sequences. Using the TCRdist pipeline, a later analysis assigned CDR3 sequences along with most-parsimonious VDJ recombination scenarios. A later analysis defined each TCR beta chain by its CDR3 amino acid sequence plus V-gene family, and excluded reads lacking a unique V-gene family. A later analysis removed 592 highly shared, low-generation-probability nucleotide sequences to deal with suspected cross-contamination and a sequencing artifact. In a later analysis, a clonal expansion index for each public chain was calculated from normalized within-repertoire ranks of inferred template counts. A later analysis computed generation probabilities with a VDJ recombination model fitted to out-of-frame rearrangements, and checked the results against IGoR. In a later analysis, hypergeometric tests were used to score TCR-TCR, TCR-HLA and TCR-CMV co-occurrence, with a repertoire-size bias correction applied to TCR pairs. False discovery rates were estimated in a later analysis by permuting HLA or CMV assignments 20 times. In a later analysis, co-occurring TCRs were grouped using DBSCAN, and TCRdist sequence similarity was added for clustering within HLA-allele-positive subsets. Repertoires with fewer than 30,000 or more than 120,000 public chains, plus five repertoires with anomalous nucleotide sharing, were excluded from co-occurrence clustering. As stored in TCRdb, this immuneACCESS dataset retains in-frame rearrangements with V and J assigned. A fraction of the clones does not appear; measured against another copy, unresolved V genes explain less than half of the discrepancy, and the remainder lacks a known reason. V and J calls and clone size are as listed in that table; D and trimming were resolved from the DNA. The sample data list fewer than 120,000 clones, and approximately 80% of these were observed just once. The ten largest make up 6.2% of the sample.

This clonotype originated in a man in his thirties or forties in good health and CMV-seropositive. Sequenced material: PBMCs. The sequence is built from TRBV10-3 and TRBJ2-5, with 12 bases matching TRBD1. The J call may be incorrect, as the DNA end agrees better with TRBJ2-7. The CDR3 has the sequence CAIRGTGGGYEQYF. The DNA is as follows: TGTGCCATCAGGGGGACAGGGGGCGGCTACGAGCAGTACTTC.